These T cell receptor beta chains were read from a single sample in a study of HIV-infected patients and healthy controls. TCRdb re-analysed the 5' RACE reads in MiXCR, keeping a single row per CDR3 protein. This sample has about 19,000 distinct CDR3 sequences, with 8% to 10% found just once. The sequenced sample was blood. The receptors shown here come from an adult in good health. The CDR3 runs from the conserved cysteine through the conserved F or W. A D gene is named only where the DNA matches it firmly. The listing skips clone size in some rows; elsewhere it reads once, few, many or a size class.

J gene,D gene,CDR3 length,V gene,clone size,CDR3 protein,CDR3 DNA
TRBJ2-3,TRBD1,17,TRBV4-3,medium-sized,CASSQDARDRATDTQYF,TGCGCCAGCAGCCAAGATGCGAGGGACAGGGCCACAGATACGCAGTATTTT
TRBJ2-5,TRBD2,14,TRBV5-1,medium-sized,CASSFGRLQETQYF,TGCGCCAGCAGCTTCGGGAGGCTACAAGAGACCCAGTACTTC
TRBJ2-2,.,12,TRBV29-1,.,CSVPEQTGELFF,TGCAGCGTTCCGGAACAGACCGGGGAGCTGTTTTTT
TRBJ1-3,.,14,TRBV14,many,CASSQPPPGNTIYF,TGTGCCAGCAGCCAACCGCCCCCTGGAAACACCATATATTTT
TRBJ1-1,TRBD1,12,TRBV29-1,many,CSVGGRGTEAFF,TGCAGCGTGGGGGGCAGGGGGACTGAAGCTTTCTTT
TRBJ2-7,TRBD1,16,TRBV4-1,many,CASSQDPGQGWYEQYF,TGCGCCAGCAGCCAAGATCCGGGACAGGGATGGTACGAGCAGTACTTC
TRBJ2-5,.,14,TRBV3-1,medium-sized,CASSLRREKETQYF,TGTGCCAGCAGCCTCCGTCGGGAGAAAGAGACCCAGTACTTC
TRBJ1-2,TRBD1,14,TRBV5-1,many,CASTEQGAGYGYTF,TGCGCCAGCACTGAACAGGGGGCCGGCTATGGCTACACCTTC
TRBJ1-5,.,14,TRBV12-3/TRBV12-4,many,CASSSFRGYQPQHF,TGTGCCAGCAGTTCGTTTCGGGGTTACCAGCCCCAGCATTTT
TRBJ2-2,.,11,TRBV29-1,many,CSVAAFGELFF,TGCAGCGTTGCCGCTTTCGGGGAGCTGTTTTTT
TRBJ2-1,.,15,TRBV28,.,CASSLHSNVYNEQFF,TGTGCCAGCAGTCTTCACTCGAACGTATACAATGAGCAGTTCTTC
TRBJ2-3,.,17,TRBV12-3/TRBV12-4,many,CASILGGSGISTDTQYF,TGTGCCAGCATCCTCGGGGGTAGCGGCATTAGCACAGATACGCAGTATTTT
TRBJ2-7,.,12,TRBV7-9,many,CASSPSGDEQYF,TGTGCCAGCAGCCCCTCCGGCGACGAGCAGTACTTC
TRBJ2-3,TRBD2,14,TRBV2,many,CASRTSGGADTQYF,TGTGCCAGCAGGACTAGCGGGGGGGCTGATACGCAGTATTTT
TRBJ1-2,TRBD1,12,TRBV6-1,few,CASSGTGLGYTF,TGTGCCAGCAGTGGGACAGGGCTTGGCTACACCTTC
TRBJ2-3,.,13,TRBV15,medium-sized,CATSGLAADTQYF,TGTGCCACCAGTGGGTTAGCAGCAGATACGCAGTATTTT
TRBJ2-4,.,12,TRBV6-2/TRBV6-3,many,CASSFSSPIQYF,TGTGCCAGCAGTTTTAGCTCGCCCATTCAGTACTTC
TRBJ2-6,.,14,TRBV28,medium-sized,CASSTGMGANVLTF,TGTGCCAGCAGCACAGGGATGGGGGCCAACGTCCTGACTTTC
TRBJ2-3,.,15,TRBV6-4,.,CASSEGGSSTDTQYF,TGTGCCAGCAGTGAGGGGGGTTCTAGCACAGATACGCAGTATTTT
TRBJ2-2,.,13,TRBV12-3/TRBV12-4,many,CASRWTDAGELFF,TGTGCCAGCAGGTGGACCGACGCCGGGGAGCTGTTTTTT
TRBJ2-5,.,14,TRBV28,medium-sized,CASSSWTGSLSQYF,TGTGCCAGCAGTTCTTGGACTGGCTCGTTGTCCCAGTACTTC
TRBJ2-3,.,12,TRBV29-1,many,CSVGRSADTQYF,TGCAGCGTCGGGAGAAGTGCAGATACGCAGTATTTT
TRBJ1-4,.,13,TRBV25-1,many,CASTGLTAEKLFF,TGTGCCAGCACGGGACTTACGGCTGAAAAACTGTTTTTT
TRBJ2-1,TRBD2,17,TRBV19,many,CASSILLAGASYNEQFF,TGTGCCAGTAGCATTCTATTAGCGGGGGCCTCCTACAATGAGCAGTTCTTC
TRBJ2-2,.,16,TRBV4-3,medium-sized,CASRHDSAIGTGELFF,TGCGCCAGCAGGCACGACAGTGCCATCGGAACCGGGGAGCTGTTTTTT
TRBJ2-3,TRBD1,16,TRBV4-3,medium-sized,CASSQDTGQGSDTQYF,TGCGCCAGCAGCCAAGATACCGGACAGGGGTCGGATACGCAGTATTTT
TRBJ2-3,TRBD2,15,TRBV12-3/TRBV12-4,many,CASSLTIAGVDTQYF,TGTGCCAGCAGTTTAACTATAGCGGGGGTAGATACGCAGTATTTT
TRBJ2-3,.,15,TRBV3-1,medium-sized,CASSRASWGSDTQYF,TGTGCCAGCAGCCGCGCTAGCTGGGGATCCGATACGCAGTATTTT
TRBJ1-1,TRBD1,14,TRBV7-9,many,CASRPTGGITEAFF,TGTGCCAGCAGACCTACAGGGGGCATCACTGAAGCTTTCTTT
TRBJ2-1,.,12,TRBV6-1,.,CASNPSYNEQFF,TGTGCCAGCAACCCCTCCTACAATGAGCAGTTCTTC
TRBJ2-7,.,13,TRBV12-3/TRBV12-4,few,CASSLRGRYEQYF,TGTGCCAGCAGTTTACGGGGGAGGTACGAGCAGTACTTC
TRBJ2-3,.,15,TRBV4-2,many,CASSAKHGSADTQYF,TGTGCCAGCAGCGCCAAACACGGGAGCGCAGATACGCAGTATTTT
TRBJ2-4,.,15,TRBV5-1,many,CASSLGQTAKNIQYF,TGCGCCAGCAGCTTGGGGCAGACAGCCAAAAACATTCAGTACTTC
TRBJ2-7,.,12,TRBV30,.,CAWTIGTEGQYF,TGTGCCTGGACTATCGGGACCGAGGGGCAGTACTTC
TRBJ1-2,.,14,TRBV4-3,many,CASSTSLDNYGYTF,TGCGCCAGCAGCACCAGCCTAGACAACTATGGCTACACCTTC
TRBJ2-7,TRBD2,13,TRBV9,many,CASSVVGGDEQYF,TGTGCCAGCAGCGTAGTCGGGGGGGACGAGCAGTACTTC
TRBJ2-2,TRBD2,17,TRBV7-2,.,CASSRVGGRVGTGELFF,TGTGCCAGCAGCAGAGTTGGGGGGAGGGTCGGCACCGGGGAGCTGTTTTTT
TRBJ2-1,.,15,TRBV28,many,CASSPASSGQSEQFF,TGTGCCAGCAGTCCCGCGTCTAGCGGACAGTCTGAGCAGTTCTTC
TRBJ2-7,.,13,TRBV6-6,medium-sized,CASSYADNYEQYF,TGTGCCAGCAGTTATGCCGACAACTACGAGCAGTACTTC
TRBJ2-7,.,15,TRBV20-1,many,CSARDPSSTPREQYF,TGCAGTGCTAGAGATCCCTCCTCGACCCCTCGGGAGCAGTACTTC
TRBJ1-4,.,14,TRBV9,medium-sized,CASSPPGEKEKLFF,TGTGCCAGCAGCCCACCGGGAGAAAAAGAAAAACTGTTTTTT
TRBJ2-7,TRBD2,15,TRBV28,many,CASRTGGARSYEQYF,TGTGCCAGCAGGACGGGGGGGGCCCGCTCCTACGAGCAGTACTTC
TRBJ2-1,TRBD1,14,TRBV12-3/TRBV12-4,many,CASSIRQGYNEQFF,TGTGCCAGCAGTATCCGACAGGGTTACAATGAGCAGTTCTTC
TRBJ2-3,.,16,TRBV6-5,.,CASSYSTSGSTDTQYF,TGTGCCAGCAGTTACTCTACCAGCGGGAGCACAGATACGCAGTATTTT
TRBJ1-2,.,15,TRBV28,.,CASSFPGHVNYGYTF,TGTGCCAGCAGTTTTCCGGGACACGTAAACTATGGCTACACCTTC
TRBJ2-2,.,15,TRBV5-1,.,CASSSTERGTGELFF,TGCGCCAGCAGCTCGACGGAACGGGGCACCGGGGAGCTGTTTTTT
TRBJ2-3,.,13,TRBV11-2,.,CASSLEPLLFPNF,TGTGCCAGCAGCTTAGAACCACTCCTGTTCCCCAATTTT
TRBJ2-5,TRBD2,15,TRBV7-2,many,CASSLWTRRQETQYF,TGTGCCAGCAGCTTATGGACTAGACGTCAAGAGACCCAGTACTTC
TRBJ1-2,.,13,TRBV27,many,CASSFAGQYGYTF,TGTGCCAGCAGTTTTGCAGGGCAGTATGGCTACACCTTC
TRBJ2-5,.,15,TRBV4-3,medium-sized,CASSQEMGGAETQYF,TGCGCCAGCAGCCAAGAGATGGGGGGAGCGGAGACCCAGTACTTC
TRBJ1-6,.,12,TRBV30,many,CASTVANSPLHF,TGTGCCTCGACTGTTGCAAATTCACCCCTCCACTTT
TRBJ2-1,.,16,TRBV6-2/TRBV6-3,medium-sized,CASSYRRVGSNNEQFF,TGTGCCAGCAGTTACCGGCGGGTCGGGTCCAACAATGAGCAGTTCTTC
TRBJ1-5,.,17,TRBV7-6,medium-sized,CASSLAGGAGSNQPQHF,TGTGCCAGCAGCTTAGCCGGGGGGGCTGGTAGCAATCAGCCCCAGCATTTT
TRBJ2-5,TRBD2,16,TRBV10-3,.,CAISELLAGRQETQYF,TGTGCCATCAGTGAGTTGCTAGCGGGACGCCAAGAGACCCAGTACTTC
TRBJ2-1,TRBD2,16,TRBV28,medium-sized,CASSLPRTSPYNEQFF,TGTGCCAGCAGTTTGCCCAGGACTAGCCCCTACAATGAGCAGTTCTTC
TRBJ2-1,.,17,TRBV18,medium-sized,CASSPNYLGTAFNEQFF,TGTGCCAGCTCACCAAACTACTTAGGGACGGCTTTTAATGAGCAGTTCTTC
TRBJ1-6,.,15,TRBV5-1,many,CASSRSLGTDSPLHF,TGCGCCAGCAGCCGCAGCCTCGGGACCGATTCACCCCTCCACTTT
TRBJ2-6,.,17,TRBV11-2,many,CASSQPHESSGANVLTF,TGTGCCAGCAGCCAGCCTCATGAGAGCTCTGGGGCCAACGTCCTGACTTTC
TRBJ2-3,.,15,TRBV5-6,many,CASSLVTGDGGTQYF,TGTGCCAGCAGCTTGGTCACGGGAGATGGTGGTACGCAGTATTTT
TRBJ2-1,.,15,TRBV28,many,CASSSESLEDNEQFF,TGTGCCAGCAGTTCCGAGAGTCTAGAGGACAATGAGCAGTTCTTC